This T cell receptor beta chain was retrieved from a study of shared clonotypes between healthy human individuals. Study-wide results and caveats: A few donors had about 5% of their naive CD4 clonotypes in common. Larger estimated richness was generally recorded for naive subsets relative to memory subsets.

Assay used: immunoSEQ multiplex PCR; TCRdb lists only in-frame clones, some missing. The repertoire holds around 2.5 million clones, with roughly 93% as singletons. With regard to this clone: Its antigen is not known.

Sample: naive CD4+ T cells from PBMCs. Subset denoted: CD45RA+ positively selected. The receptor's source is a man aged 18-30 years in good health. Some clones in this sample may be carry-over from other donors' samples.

The CDR3 bases are TGCAGCGTTGAACCCCGTGGAGGTGAGCAGTTCTTC. It specifies CSVEPRGGEQFF. The chain couples TRBV29-1 to TRBJ2-1; D might be TRBD2 (5 bases). The V gene lost 2 bases and the J gene lost 9 bases, with 11 bases spanning the gap. This CDR3 is 12 amino acids long. Looked up from germline, CDR1 is SQVTM and CDR2 is ANQGSEA.